This TCR beta chain derives from a study of OX40 agonist ivuxolimab in advanced cancers. Method: immunoSEQ multiplex PCR; TCRdb's copy keeps in-frame clones and lacks some. The table has under 100,000 clones, 84% seen once. The receptor comes from an adult with an advanced solid tumor such as melanoma, head and neck, liver or kidney cancer. The sample was CD4+ or CD8+ T cells sorted from blood, taken in a trial of the OX40 agonist ivuxolimab.

In DNA form, the CDR3 reads TGTGCCAGCAGTGGACTAGCGGGTGGCGGGGAGCTGTTTTTT. Its protein product is CASSGLAGGGELFF. V is TRBV6-6 and J is TRBJ2-2, with 11 bases identical to TRBD2. Trimming took 5 bases from V and 7 from J; bases not matched to a gene: 3. This CDR3 spans 14 amino acids. Germline lookup yields CDR1 MNHNY and CDR2 SVGAGI (reference sequence).